This T cell receptor (beta chain) was recovered during a study of T-cell memory formation after mild COVID-19. CDR3 length: 13 residues. CDR1 is SGDLS and CDR2 is YYNGEE in the germline V gene. With 0 bases removed from V and 2 bases from J, the gap between germline ends came to 5 bases. TCRdb redid the calling of the 5' RACE reads with MiXCR, one entry per CDR3 protein. Among about 350,000 distinct CDR3 sequences, around 15% were seen once, and the ten largest hold 22%. The specimen was PBMCs or a T cell subset sorted from them (not recorded which). The chain joins TRBV9 to TRBJ2-5; D not resolved. The sequence derives from a man aged 18 to 30 who had mild COVID-19 (a few samples of this study predate the infection). Cell type and time point are not known. The CDR3 loop reads CASSVDLQETQYF. In DNA form, the CDR3 reads TGTGCCAGCAGCGTAGATCTGCAAGAGACCCAGTACTTC.